This TCR beta chain is from a study of blood T cell repertoires in COVID-19 (dated by TCRdb to 2018 to 2021). Looking at the study overall: Samples covering the acute and convalescent phases of COVID-19 were provided by collaborators in the United States, Italy and Spain. The prospective study material was composed of cDNA or gDNA derived from T cells, B-cell-depleted T cells, or PBMCs. Deeply sampled blood TCRbeta repertoires from subjects exposed to, actively infected with, or recovered from COVID-19 were included in the dataset. The repertoires were released in a freely available public database meant as a resource for research on the immune response to SARS-CoV-2. Samples came from the ongoing ImmuneRACE study (first 160 participants) plus 1,254 subjects from 6 global collaborators. Sample metadata almost always included a de-identified subject ID, COVID-19 status, age in years and sex. HLA class I and class II types, where available, came from metadata supplied by the sample provider rather than from assay-based typing. The paper as a whole reports these results and caveats: How much clinical and demographic metadata was included differed by source and by participant, and the metadata was provided uncurated.

To note about this clone: Its antigen remains undetermined. No clone much larger than this one lies a single base away; base qualities are absent.

TCRbeta CDR3 regions were amplified from genomic DNA by means of the immunoSEQ Assay, a bias-controlled multiplex PCR. As for how the authors treated the data: The number of nucleated cells in each sample was estimated by amplification of reference gene primers within the assay. To quantify the absolute abundance of each unique TCRbeta CDR3 rearrangement, sequence reads were collapsed and filtered. For each sample, productive Simpson clonality was calculated as the square root of Simpson's diversity index across productive rearrangements. Here the immuneACCESS table is served through TCRdb, limited to in-frame sequences with V and J called. Missing clones are a known gap in these copies; in checked studies unresolved V genes cover under half, and the rest lacks a known reason. V and J calls plus clone size are reproduced from that table; the DNA served to infer D and trimming. The sample has roughly 65,000 clones on record, 75% to 90% of them singletons. Under 40% of the sample belongs to the ten largest clones.

The germline V gene (reference sequence) provides CDR1 LNHNV and CDR2 YYDKDF. The V end loses 1 base and the J end loses 6 bases, and a stretch of 4 bases separates them. CDR3 length: 12 amino acids, cysteine to phenylalanine. The CDR3 DNA has 36 bases and is translated from base 1. Each collaborating institution followed its own protocols to collect whole blood in K2EDTA tubes. Collaborator samples were shipped for TCRbeta analysis as frozen whole blood, isolated PBMCs, or DNA extracted from either sample type. The sample consisted of peripheral blood. This receptor chain uses TRBV15 and TRBJ1-5, with the identity of the D gene unclear. This TCR was sampled from a woman older than 75 with active or convalescent COVID-19. The DNA is as follows: TGTGCCACCAGCAGAGTGGCTCAGCCCCAGCATTTT. Its coded protein is CATSRVAQPQHF.